The 13 T cell receptor beta chains presented below share a single source sample, sequenced in a study of blood T cell repertoires in COVID-19 (dated by TCRdb to the early 2020s). Receptors were amplified or captured by the immunoSEQ multiplex PCR assay. The table comes from immuneACCESS by way of TCRdb, which keeps in-frame sequences with V and J called. Part of the clones is missing from these tables; in studies checked, under half for an unresolved V gene and the rest for unknown reasons. This sample comprises 250,000 to 350,000 clones, roughly 89% of them detected only once. The ten largest account for under 3.5% of the sample. The sample taken for sequencing was peripheral blood. The receptors derive from a woman aged 30 to 39 with active or convalescent COVID-19.

J is TRBJ1-4 and V is TRBV6-5; 7 bases align to TRBD1. CDR3 length: 15 amino acids. The V gene end was trimmed by 0 bases and the J gene end by 3 bases; junction bases not matched to a gene: 1. Germline V gene lookup returns CDR1 MNHEY and CDR2 SVGAGI. In DNA, the CDR3 is TGTGCCAGCAGTTACTCGGGACAGCCTAATGAAAAACTGTTTTTT. It translates to CASSYSGQPNEKLFF.

The chain links TRBV19 to TRBJ1-6; maybe TRBD1 (6 bases). The CDR3 totals 16 residues. The V end was cut by 3 bases, the J end by 5 bases, with 14 bases between. Germline loops: CDR1 LNHDA, CDR2 SQIVND (reference sequence). CDR3 nucleotides: TGTGCCAGTAGTATCAACAGGGTGCTTAATAATTCACCCCTCCACTTT. It yields the protein CASSINRVLNNSPLHF.

The sample holds a few counts of this clone. The V and J genes are TRBV7-6 and TRBJ2-2; no clear D gene. From germline, CDR1 is SGHVS and CDR2 FNYEAQ. V lost 4 bases, J lost 3 bases, and 9 bases lay in between. The CDR3 has 14 amino acids. CDR3 loop: CASSSPVYTGELFF. The CDR3 DNA is TGTGCCAGCAGCTCCCCCGTCTACACCGGGGAGCTGTTTTTT.

There are many counts of this clone. Likely a read error: the CDR3 ends without its conserved phenylalanine or tryptophan. The DNA is left out, because the CDR3 cannot be placed on it with certainty; the CDR3 is given as TCRdb lists it. The chain carries TRBV10-1 and TRBJ1-1; the table's D call TRBD1 went unverified against the DNA. Counting both end residues, the CDR3 totals 10 amino acids. Germline CDR1 reads WNHNN; CDR2 reads SYGVQD (reference sequence). CDR3 amino acids: CASGGQGPPT.

This chain uses TRBV11-3 with TRBJ2-3; 9 bases match TRBD1. Germline V CDR1 and CDR2: SGHNT, YENEEA. The CDR3 consists of 14 residues. After removal of 4 bases from V and 2 bases from J, the junction contained 1 base not matched to a gene. The CDR3 DNA reads as TGTGCCAGCAGCTGGACAGGGGCCACAGATACGCAGTATTTT. The encoded protein is CASSWTGATDTQYF.

The genes are TRBV27 and TRBJ1-2; a possible D gene is TRBD1 (5 bases). Trimming took 0 bases from V and 8 from J, leaving 10 bases between them. The CDR3 has 13 amino acids. Germline CDR1 is MNHEY and CDR2 is SMNVEV (reference sequence). The chain's CDR3 is CASSLSKGRGYTF. CDR3 nucleotide sequence: TGTGCCAGCAGTTTATCGAAGGGGAGGGGCTACACCTTC.

The chain recombines TRBV3-1 (or the pseudogene TRBV3-2) with TRBJ2-3; 8 bases are a match to TRBD2. The V and J ends lost 1 base and 4 bases, in that order; junction bases with no gene match: 7. Looked up from germline, CDR1 is LGHDT and CDR2 is YNNKEL (reference sequence). The CDR3 spans 16 residues. This CDR3 reads CASSQARLAGSDTQYF. The CDR3 DNA sequence: TGTGCCAGCAGCCAAGCCCGCTTAGCGGGGTCAGATACGCAGTATTTT.

The CDR3 loop reads CASSSSGGTYNEQFF. The CDR3 DNA reads TGTGCCAGCAGCTCTAGCGGGGGTACCTACAATGAGCAGTTCTTC. The chain uses TRBV7-3 and TRBJ2-1; 10 positions match TRBD2. The CDR3 sequence is 15 residues long. Germline V gene lookup returns CDR1 SGHTA and CDR2 FQGTGA. V gave up 4 bases and J gave up 2 bases; unmatched junction bases: 2.

V and J are TRBV29-1 and TRBJ1-1; perhaps TRBD1 as D (5 bases). The CDR3 covers 14 residues. Germline V CDR1 and CDR2: SQVTM, ANQGSEA. V lost 1 base to trimming and J lost 4 bases, with 13 bases between them. CDR3: CSVEVTGRATEAFF. The CDR3 coding sequence is TGCAGCGTTGAAGTTACGGGCAGGGCCACTGAAGCTTTCTTT.

This rearrangement joins TRBV3-1 (or the pseudogene TRBV3-2) to TRBJ2-7; 12 positions match TRBD1. Germline V lookup: CDR1 LGHDT, CDR2 YNNKEL (reference sequence). This CDR3 has 13 residues. V trimming: 5 bases; J trimming: 8 bases; junction bases outside the gene matches: 4. The chain's CDR3 is CASSFRDRGQQYF. Here the CDR3 DNA reads TGTGCCAGCAGCTTCCGGGACAGGGGGCAGCAGTACTTC.

V is TRBV6-5 and J is TRBJ1-6; 9 nucleotides match TRBD1. Unmatched junction bases numbered 7, after V lost 7 bases and J lost 6 bases. CDR1 MNHEY and CDR2 SVGAGI come from the germline V gene. This CDR3 comprises 15 residues. CDR3 sequence (DNA): TGTGCCAGCACTGTACAGGGGGCTAGTAATTCACCCCTCCACTTT. As protein: CASTVQGASNSPLHF.

Comments on this clone: Distinct nucleotide sequences in the sample also encode this CDR3. This chain uses TRBV30 with TRBJ1-2; D perhaps matches TRBD1 (5 bases). Germline CDR1 and CDR2: GTSNPN and SVGIG (reference sequence). Trimming removed 4 bases from V and 2 bases from J, with 5 bases in between. This CDR3 is 11 amino acids long. The CDR3 region is CAWTGNYGYTF. The CDR3 DNA sequence: TGTGCCTGGACAGGGAACTATGGCTACACCTTC.

The chain couples TRBV27 to TRBJ1-6, with TRBD1 identical over 11 bases. The CDR3 has 15 residues. Trimming removed 6 bases from V and 8 bases from J; junction bases left unmatched: 6. Germline V gene lookup returns CDR1 MNHEY and CDR2 SMNVEV (reference sequence). This chain's CDR3 is CASRIGTGGDSPLHF. The DNA for the CDR3 is TGTGCCAGCAGAATCGGGACAGGGGGTGATTCACCCCTCCACTTT.